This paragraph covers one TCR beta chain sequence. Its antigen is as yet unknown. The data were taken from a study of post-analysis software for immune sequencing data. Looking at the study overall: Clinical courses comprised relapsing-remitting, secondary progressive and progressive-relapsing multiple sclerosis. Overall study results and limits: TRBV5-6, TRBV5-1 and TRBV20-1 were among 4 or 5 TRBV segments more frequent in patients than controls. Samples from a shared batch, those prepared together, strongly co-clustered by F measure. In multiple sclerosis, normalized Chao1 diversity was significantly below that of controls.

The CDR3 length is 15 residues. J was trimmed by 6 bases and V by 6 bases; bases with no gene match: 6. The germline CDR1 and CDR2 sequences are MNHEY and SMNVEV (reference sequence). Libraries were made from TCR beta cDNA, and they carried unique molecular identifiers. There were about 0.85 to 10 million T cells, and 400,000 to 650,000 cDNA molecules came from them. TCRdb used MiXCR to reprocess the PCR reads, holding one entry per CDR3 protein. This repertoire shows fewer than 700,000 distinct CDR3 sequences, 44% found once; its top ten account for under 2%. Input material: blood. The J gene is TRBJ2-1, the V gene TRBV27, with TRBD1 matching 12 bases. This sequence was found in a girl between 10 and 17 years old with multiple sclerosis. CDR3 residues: CASRTGTGGGNEQFF. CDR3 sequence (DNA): TGTGCCAGCAGAACCGGGACAGGGGGCGGCAATGAGCAGTTCTTC.